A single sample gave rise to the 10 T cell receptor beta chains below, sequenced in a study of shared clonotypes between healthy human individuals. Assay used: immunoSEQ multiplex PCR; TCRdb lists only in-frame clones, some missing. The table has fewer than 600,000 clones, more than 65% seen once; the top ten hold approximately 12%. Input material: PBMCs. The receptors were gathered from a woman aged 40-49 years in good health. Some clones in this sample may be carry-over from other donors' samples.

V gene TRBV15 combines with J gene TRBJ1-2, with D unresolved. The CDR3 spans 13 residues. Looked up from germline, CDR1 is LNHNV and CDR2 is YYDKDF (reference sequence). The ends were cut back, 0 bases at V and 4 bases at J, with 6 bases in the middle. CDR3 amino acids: CATSRDSVYGYTF. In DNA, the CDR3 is TGTGCCACCAGCAGAGATTCGGTCTATGGCTACACCTTC.

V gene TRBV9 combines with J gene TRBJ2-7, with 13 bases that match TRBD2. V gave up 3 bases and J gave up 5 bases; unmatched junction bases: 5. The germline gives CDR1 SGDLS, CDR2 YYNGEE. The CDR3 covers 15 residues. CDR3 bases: TGTGCCAGCAGCGAGAGGGGGACTAGCGGGAACGAGCAGTACTTC. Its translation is CASSERGTSGNEQYF.

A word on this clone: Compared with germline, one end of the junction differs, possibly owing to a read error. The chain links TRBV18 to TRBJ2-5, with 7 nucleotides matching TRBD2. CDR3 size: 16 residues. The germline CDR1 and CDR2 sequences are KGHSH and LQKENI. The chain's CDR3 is CATSAELANLQETQYF. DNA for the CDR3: TGTGCCACCTCAGCCGAACTAGCGAACCTCCAAGAGACCCAGTACTTC.

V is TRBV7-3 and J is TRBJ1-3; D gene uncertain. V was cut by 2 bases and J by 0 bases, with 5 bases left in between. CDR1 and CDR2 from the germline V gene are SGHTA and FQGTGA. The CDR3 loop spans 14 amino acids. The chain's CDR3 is CASSLGLSGNTIYF. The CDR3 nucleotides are TGTGCCAGCAGCTTAGGGCTCTCTGGAAACACCATATATTTT.

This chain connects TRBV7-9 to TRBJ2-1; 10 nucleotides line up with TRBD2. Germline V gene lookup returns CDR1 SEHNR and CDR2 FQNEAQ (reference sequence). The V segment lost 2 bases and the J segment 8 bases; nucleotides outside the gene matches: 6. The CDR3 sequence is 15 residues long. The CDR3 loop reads CASSLSLAGAHEQFF. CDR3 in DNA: TGTGCCAGCAGCTTAAGTCTAGCGGGAGCCCATGAGCAGTTCTTC.

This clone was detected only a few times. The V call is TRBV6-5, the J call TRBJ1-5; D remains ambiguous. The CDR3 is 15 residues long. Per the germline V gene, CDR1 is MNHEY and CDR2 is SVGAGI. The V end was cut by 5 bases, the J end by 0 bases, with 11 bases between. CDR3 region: CASSQDGYSNQPQHF. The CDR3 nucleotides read TGTGCCAGCAGTCAGGACGGATATAGCAATCAGCCCCAGCATTTT.

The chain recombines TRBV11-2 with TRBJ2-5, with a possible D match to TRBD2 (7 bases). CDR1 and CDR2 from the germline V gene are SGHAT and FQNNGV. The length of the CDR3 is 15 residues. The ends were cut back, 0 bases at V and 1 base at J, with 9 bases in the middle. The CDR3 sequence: CASSLEGGPQETQYF. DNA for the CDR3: TGTGCCAGCAGCTTAGAGGGGGGGCCCCAAGAGACCCAGTACTTC.

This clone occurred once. The DNA of the CDR3 is TGTGCCAGCAGTTTAGAACAGCCCAATCAGCCCCAGCATTTT. Protein: CASSLEQPNQPQHF. V and J are TRBV28 and TRBJ1-5; D uncertain. V dropped 2 bases and J dropped 3 bases, with 8 bases sitting between them. Germline V CDR1 and CDR2: MDHEN, SYDVKM. The CDR3 runs 14 residues.

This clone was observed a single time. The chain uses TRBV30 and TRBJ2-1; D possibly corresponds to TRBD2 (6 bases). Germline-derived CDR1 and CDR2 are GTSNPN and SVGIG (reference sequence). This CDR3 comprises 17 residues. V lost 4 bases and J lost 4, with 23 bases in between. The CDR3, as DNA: TGTGCCTGGAAGACTGATCGCGGGATGATTAGATACAATGAGCAGTTCTTC. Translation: CAWKTDRGMIRYNEQFF.

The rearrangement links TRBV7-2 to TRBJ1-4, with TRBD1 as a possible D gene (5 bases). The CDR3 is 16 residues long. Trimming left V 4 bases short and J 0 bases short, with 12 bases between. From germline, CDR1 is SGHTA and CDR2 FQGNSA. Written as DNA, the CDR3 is TGTGCCAGCAGCTCTCGGGACCCTGCAACTAATGAAAAACTGTTTTTT. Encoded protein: CASSSRDPATNEKLFF.